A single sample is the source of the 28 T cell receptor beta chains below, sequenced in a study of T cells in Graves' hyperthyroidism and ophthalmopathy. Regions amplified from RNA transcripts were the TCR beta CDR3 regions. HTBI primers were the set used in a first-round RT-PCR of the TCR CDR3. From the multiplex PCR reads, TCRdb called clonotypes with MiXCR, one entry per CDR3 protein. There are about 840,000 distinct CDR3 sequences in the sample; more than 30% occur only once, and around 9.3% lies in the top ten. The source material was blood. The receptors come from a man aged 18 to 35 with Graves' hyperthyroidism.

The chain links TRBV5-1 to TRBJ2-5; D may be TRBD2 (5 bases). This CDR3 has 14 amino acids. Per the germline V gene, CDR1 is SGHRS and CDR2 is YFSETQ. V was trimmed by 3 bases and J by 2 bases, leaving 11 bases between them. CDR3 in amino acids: CASSSDYPQETQYF. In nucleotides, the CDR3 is TGCGCCAGCAGCTCCGACTATCCTCAAGAGACCCAGTACTTC. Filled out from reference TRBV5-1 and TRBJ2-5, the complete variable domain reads KAGVTQTPRYLIKTRGQQVTLSCSPISGHRSVSWYQQTPGQGLQFLFEYFSETQRNKGNFPGRFSGRQFSNSRSEMNVSTLELGDSALYLCASSSDYPQETQYFGPGTRLLVL.

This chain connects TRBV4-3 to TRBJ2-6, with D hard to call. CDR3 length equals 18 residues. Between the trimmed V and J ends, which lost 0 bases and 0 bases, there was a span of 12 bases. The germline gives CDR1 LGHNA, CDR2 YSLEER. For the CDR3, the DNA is TGCGCCAGCAGCCAAGATCCGGGTCAGGACTCTGGGGCCAACGTCCTGACTTTC. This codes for CASSQDPGQDSGANVLTF.

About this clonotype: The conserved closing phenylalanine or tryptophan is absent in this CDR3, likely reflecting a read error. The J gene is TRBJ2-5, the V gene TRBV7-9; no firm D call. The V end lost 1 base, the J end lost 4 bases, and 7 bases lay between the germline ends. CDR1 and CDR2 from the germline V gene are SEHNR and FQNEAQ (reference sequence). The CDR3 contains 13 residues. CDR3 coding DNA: TGTGCCAGCAGCTTAGGCGGCAGAGAGACCCAGTACCTC. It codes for CASSLGGRETQYL.

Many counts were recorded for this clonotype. The CDR3 bases are TGTGCCAGCAGATGGGGTCGGACTGAAGCTTTCTTT. Residues: CASRWGRTEAFF. V and J are TRBV19 and TRBJ1-1, with D hard to call. Deletions cut 9 bases from V and 5 bases from J, with 13 bases between. CDR3 length equals 12 residues. Germline V gene sequence: CDR1 LNHDA, CDR2 SQIVND (reference sequence).

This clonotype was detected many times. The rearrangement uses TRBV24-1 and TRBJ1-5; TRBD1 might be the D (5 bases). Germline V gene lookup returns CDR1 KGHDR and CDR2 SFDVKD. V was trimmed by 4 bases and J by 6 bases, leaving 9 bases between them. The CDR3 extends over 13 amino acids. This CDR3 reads CATSEGGSQPQHF. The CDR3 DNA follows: TGTGCCACCAGTGAGGGGGGATCTCAGCCCCAGCATTTT.

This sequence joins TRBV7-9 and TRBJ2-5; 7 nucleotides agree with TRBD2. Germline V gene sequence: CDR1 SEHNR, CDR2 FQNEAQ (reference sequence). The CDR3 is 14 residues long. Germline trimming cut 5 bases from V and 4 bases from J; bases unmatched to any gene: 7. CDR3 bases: TGTGCCAGCAGCGGACGAATAGCGGGAGAGACCCAGTACTTC. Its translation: CASSGRIAGETQYF.

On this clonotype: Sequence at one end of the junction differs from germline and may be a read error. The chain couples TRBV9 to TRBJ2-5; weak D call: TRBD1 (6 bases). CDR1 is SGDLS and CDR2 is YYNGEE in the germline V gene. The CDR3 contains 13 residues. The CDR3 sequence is CASSGGGQEIQYF. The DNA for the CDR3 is TGTGCCAGCAGCGGAGGGGGTCAAGAGATCCAGTACTTC.

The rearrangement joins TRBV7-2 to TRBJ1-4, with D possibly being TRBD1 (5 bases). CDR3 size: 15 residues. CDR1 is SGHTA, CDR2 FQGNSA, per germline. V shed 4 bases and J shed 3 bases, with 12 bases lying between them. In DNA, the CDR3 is TGTGCCAGCAGCTCCCCGGGACTTTCTAATGAAAAACTGTTTTTT. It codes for CASSSPGLSNEKLFF.

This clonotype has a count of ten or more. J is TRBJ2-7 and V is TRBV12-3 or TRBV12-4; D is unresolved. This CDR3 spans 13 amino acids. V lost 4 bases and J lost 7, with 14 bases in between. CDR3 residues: CASSSDGLVEQYF. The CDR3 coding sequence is TGTGCCAGCAGTTCGGACGGCTTGGTGGAGCAGTACTTC.

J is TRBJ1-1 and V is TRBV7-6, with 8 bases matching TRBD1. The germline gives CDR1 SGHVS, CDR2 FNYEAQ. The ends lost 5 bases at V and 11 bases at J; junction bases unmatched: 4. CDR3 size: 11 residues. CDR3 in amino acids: CASSRGQGAFF. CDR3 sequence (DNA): TGTGCCAGCAGCCGCGGACAGGGCGCTTTCTTT.

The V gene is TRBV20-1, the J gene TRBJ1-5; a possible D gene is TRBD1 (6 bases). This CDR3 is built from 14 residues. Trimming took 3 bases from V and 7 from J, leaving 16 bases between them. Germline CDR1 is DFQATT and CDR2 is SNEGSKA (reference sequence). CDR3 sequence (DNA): TGCAGTGCTAGCCCCCCGGTCGGGGGCCAGCCCCAGCATTTT. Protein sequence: CSASPPVGGQPQHF.

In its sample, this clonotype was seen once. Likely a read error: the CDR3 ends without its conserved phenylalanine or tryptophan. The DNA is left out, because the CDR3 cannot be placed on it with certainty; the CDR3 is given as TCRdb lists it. The CDR3 sequence is CASSLALGLA. This sequence joins TRBV7-6 and TRBJ1-3. Ends included, the CDR3 has 10 residues. Germline values: CDR1 SGHVS, CDR2 FNYEAQ.

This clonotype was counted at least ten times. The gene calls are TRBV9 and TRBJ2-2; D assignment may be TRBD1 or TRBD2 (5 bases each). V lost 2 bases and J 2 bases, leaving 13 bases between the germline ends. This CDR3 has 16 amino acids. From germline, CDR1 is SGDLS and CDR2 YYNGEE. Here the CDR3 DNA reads TGTGCCAGCAGCGTCTCCGGGACGATTAACACCGGGGAGCTGTTTTTT. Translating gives CASSVSGTINTGELFF.

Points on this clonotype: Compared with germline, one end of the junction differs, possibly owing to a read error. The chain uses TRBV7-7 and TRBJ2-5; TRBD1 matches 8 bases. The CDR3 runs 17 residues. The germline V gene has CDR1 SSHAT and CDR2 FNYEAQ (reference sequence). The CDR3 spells CASSLAFPGAGGATQYF. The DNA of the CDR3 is TGTGCTAGCAGCTTAGCATTTCCGGGCGCAGGGGGCGCGACCCAGTACTTC. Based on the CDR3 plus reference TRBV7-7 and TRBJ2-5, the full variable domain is GAGVSQSPRYKVTKRGQDVTLRCDPISSHATLYWYQQALGQGPEFLTYFNYEAQPDKSGLPSDRFSAERPEGSISTLTIQRTEQRDSAMYRCASSLAFPGAGGATQYFGPGTRLLVL.

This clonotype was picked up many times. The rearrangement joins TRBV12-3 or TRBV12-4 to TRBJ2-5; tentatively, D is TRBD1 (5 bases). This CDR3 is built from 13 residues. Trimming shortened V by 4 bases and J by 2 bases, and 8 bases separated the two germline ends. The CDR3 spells CASSSTVQETQYF. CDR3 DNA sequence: TGTGCCAGCAGTTCGACAGTTCAAGAGACCCAGTACTTC.

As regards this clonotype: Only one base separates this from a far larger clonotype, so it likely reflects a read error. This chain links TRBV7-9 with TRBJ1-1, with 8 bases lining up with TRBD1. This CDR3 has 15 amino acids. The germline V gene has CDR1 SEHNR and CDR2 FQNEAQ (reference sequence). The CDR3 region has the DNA TGTGCCGGCAGCGCCAGACAGGGGTTGAACACTGAAGCTTTCTTT. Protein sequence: CAGSARQGLNTEAFF.

Here the CDR3 reads CASSVTGTPQPQHF. In nucleotides, the CDR3 is TGTGCCAGCAGTGTCACAGGGACCCCTCAGCCCCAGCATTTT. The chain recombines TRBV2 with TRBJ1-5, with D possibly being TRBD1 (6 bases). CDR1 is SNHLY, CDR2 FYNNEI, per germline. Trimming cost V 4 bases and J 6 bases, with 13 bases left between them. The CDR3 runs 14 residues.

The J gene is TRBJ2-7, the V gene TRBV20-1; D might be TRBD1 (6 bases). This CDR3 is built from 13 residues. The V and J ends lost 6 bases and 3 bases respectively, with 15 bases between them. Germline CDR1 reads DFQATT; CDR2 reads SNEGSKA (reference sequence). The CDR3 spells CSAAQGWGYEQYF. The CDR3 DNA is TGCAGTGCCGCTCAGGGGTGGGGCTACGAGCAGTACTTC.

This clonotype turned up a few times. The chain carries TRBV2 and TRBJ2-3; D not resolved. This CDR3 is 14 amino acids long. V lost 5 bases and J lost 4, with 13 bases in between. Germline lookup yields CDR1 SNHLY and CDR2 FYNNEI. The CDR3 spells CASSFSLGSDTQYF. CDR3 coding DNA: TGTGCCAGCAGTTTTTCGTTGGGCTCAGATACGCAGTATTTT.

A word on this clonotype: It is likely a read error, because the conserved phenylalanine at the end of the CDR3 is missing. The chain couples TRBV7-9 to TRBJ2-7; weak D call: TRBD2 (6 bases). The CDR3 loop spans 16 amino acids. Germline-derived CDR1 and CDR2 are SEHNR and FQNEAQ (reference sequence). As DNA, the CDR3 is TGTGCCAGCAGCGACTCTTCCGGGACTGTCTCCTACGGGCAGTACCTC. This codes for CASSDSSGTVSYGQYL.

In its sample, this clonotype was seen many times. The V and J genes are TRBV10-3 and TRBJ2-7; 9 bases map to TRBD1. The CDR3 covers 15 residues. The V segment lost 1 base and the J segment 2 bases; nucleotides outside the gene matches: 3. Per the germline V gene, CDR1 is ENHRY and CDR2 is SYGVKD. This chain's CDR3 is CAISELRTGAYEQYF. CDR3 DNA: TGTGCCATCAGTGAGTTGAGGACAGGGGCCTACGAGCAGTACTTC.

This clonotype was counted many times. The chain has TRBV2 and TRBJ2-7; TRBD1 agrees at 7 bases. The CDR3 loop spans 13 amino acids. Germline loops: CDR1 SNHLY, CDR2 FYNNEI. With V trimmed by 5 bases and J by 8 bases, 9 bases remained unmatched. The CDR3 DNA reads TGTGCCAGCAGTCCGGGACAGCCTTCGAAGCAGTACTTC. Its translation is CASSPGQPSKQYF.

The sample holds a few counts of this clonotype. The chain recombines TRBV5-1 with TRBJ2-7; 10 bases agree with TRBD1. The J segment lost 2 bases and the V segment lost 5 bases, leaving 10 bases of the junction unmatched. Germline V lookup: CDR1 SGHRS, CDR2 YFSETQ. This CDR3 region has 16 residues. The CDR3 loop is CASSPTQTGGPYEQYF. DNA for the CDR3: TGCGCCAGCAGTCCTACGCAGACAGGGGGCCCCTACGAGCAGTACTTC.

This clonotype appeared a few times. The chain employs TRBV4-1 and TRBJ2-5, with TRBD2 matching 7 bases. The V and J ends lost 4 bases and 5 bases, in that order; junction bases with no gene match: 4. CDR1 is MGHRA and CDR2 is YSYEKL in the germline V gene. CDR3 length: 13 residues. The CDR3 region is CASSPTSRETQYF. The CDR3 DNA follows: TGCGCCAGCAGCCCGACTAGCAGGGAGACCCAGTACTTC.

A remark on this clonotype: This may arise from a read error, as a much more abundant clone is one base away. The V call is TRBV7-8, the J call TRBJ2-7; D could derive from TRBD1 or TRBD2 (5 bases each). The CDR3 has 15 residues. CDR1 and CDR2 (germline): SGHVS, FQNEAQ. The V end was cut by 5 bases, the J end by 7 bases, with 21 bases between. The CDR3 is CASSARGTGVREQYF. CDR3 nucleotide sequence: TGTGCCAGCAGCGCCCGGGGAACAGGAGTACGGGAGCAGTACTTC.

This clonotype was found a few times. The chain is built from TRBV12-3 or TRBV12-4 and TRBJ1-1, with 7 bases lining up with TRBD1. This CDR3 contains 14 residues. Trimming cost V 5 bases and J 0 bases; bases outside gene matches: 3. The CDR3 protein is CASSTGVVNTEAFF. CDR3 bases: TGTGCCAGCAGTACAGGGGTGGTGAACACTGAAGCTTTCTTT.

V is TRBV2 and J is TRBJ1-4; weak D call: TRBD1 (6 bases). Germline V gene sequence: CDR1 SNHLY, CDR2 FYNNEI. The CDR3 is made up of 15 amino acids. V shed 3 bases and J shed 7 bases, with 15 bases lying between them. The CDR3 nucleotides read TGTGCCAGCAGTGATCAGGAAGGGGGAGGTGAAAAACTGTTTTTT. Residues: CASSDQEGGGEKLFF.

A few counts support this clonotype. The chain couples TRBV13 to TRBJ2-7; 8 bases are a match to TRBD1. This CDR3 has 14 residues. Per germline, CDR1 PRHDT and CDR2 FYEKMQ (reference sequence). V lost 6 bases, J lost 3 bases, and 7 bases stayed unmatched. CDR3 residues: CASSTRTGNYEQYF. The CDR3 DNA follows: TGTGCCAGCAGTACACGGACAGGGAACTACGAGCAGTACTTC.